Each of the 24 T cell receptor beta chains below was sequenced from the same sample in a study of T cell responses to AZD1222 COVID-19 vaccine. Only in-frame clones appear in the TCRdb table, and some are missing; sequencing was by immunoSEQ multiplex PCR. The sample has about 120,000 clones; roughly 90% are singletons. The source material was peripheral blood, sampled on day 0 of AZD1222 vaccination. The receptors originated from an adult in good health.

The chain recombines TRBV4-1 with TRBJ1-3; unclear D gene. Germline CDR1 and CDR2: MGHRA and YSYEKL. V lost 1 base and J 2 bases, leaving 6 bases between the germline ends. The CDR3 sequence is 14 residues long. The CDR3 region is CASSQGAAGNTIYF. The CDR3 nucleotides read TGCGCCAGCAGCCAAGGTGCGGCTGGAAACACCATATATTTT.

The chain carries TRBV7-8 and TRBJ2-5, with unresolved D. Trimming took off 4 bases at V and 1 base at J, with 7 bases between the two ends. The CDR3 consists of 13 residues. The V gene's germline CDR1 is SGHVS and CDR2 FQNEAQ. The CDR3, as DNA: TGTGCCAGCAGCTCGACTCCCCAAGAGACCCAGTACTTC. Residues: CASSSTPQETQYF. Complete variable domain (other parts from reference TRBV7-8 and TRBJ2-5): GAGVSQSPRYKVAKRGQDVALRCDPISGHVSLFWYQQALGQGPEFLTYFQNEAQLDKSGLPSDRFFAERPEGSVSTLKIQRTQQEDSAVYLCASSSTPQETQYFGPGTRLLVL.

This chain's CDR3 is CASTKTGMNTEAFF. Here the CDR3 DNA reads TGTGCCAGTACTAAGACAGGTATGAACACTGAAGCTTTCTTT. V and J are TRBV19 and TRBJ1-1; D might be TRBD1 (6 bases). Germline CDR1 is LNHDA and CDR2 is SQIVND (reference sequence). The V gene lost 7 bases and the J gene lost 0 bases, with 12 bases spanning the gap. The CDR3 is made up of 14 amino acids.

J is TRBJ1-1 and V is TRBV28; 8 bases line up with TRBD1. The CDR3 length is 15 residues. J gave up 0 bases and V 7 bases, and 7 bases lay outside the gene matches. Germline V gene data show CDR1 as MDHEN and CDR2 as SYDVKM. CDR3 in amino acids: CASNFQGAMNTEAFF. The CDR3 region has the DNA TGTGCCAGCAATTTTCAGGGGGCGATGAACACTGAAGCTTTCTTT.

V gene TRBV29-1 combines with J gene TRBJ2-1, with 9 nucleotides matching TRBD1. The CDR3 runs 17 residues. J gave up 3 bases and V 1 base, and 10 bases lay outside the gene matches. The germline CDR1 and CDR2 sequences are SQVTM and ANQGSEA. CDR3 nucleotide sequence: TGCAGCGTTGAAGGAGGGGACGGGGACAGGGTCTACAATGAGCAGTTCTTC. This codes for CSVEGGDGDRVYNEQFF.

The chain employs TRBV6-5 and TRBJ1-2; TRBD1 matches at 10 bases. The CDR3 length is 16 residues. Germline trimming cut 0 bases from V and 7 bases from J; bases unmatched to any gene: 8. CDR1 and CDR2 (germline): MNHEY, SVGAGI. The CDR3 region is CASSYSKTGGTSGYTF. CDR3 coding DNA: TGTGCCAGCAGTTACTCGAAGACAGGGGGCACGAGTGGCTACACCTTC.

The sample holds a few counts of this clone. The same CDR3 arises from other DNA sequences in this sample as well. The chain combines TRBV24-1 with TRBJ1-5; possibly TRBD1 for D (5 bases). V lost 4 bases to trimming and J lost 1 base, with 7 bases between them. This CDR3 region has 14 residues. Germline V CDR1 and CDR2: KGHDR, SFDVKD. The CDR3 sequence is CATSEGTSNQPQHF. CDR3 coding DNA: TGTGCCACCAGTGAGGGGACGAGCAATCAGCCCCAGCATTTT.

This rearrangement joins TRBV6-5 to TRBJ1-4; tentatively, D is TRBD1 (6 bases). Per germline, CDR1 MNHEY and CDR2 SVGAGI. The CDR3 spans 14 residues. V was cut by 4 bases and J by 5 bases, with 11 bases left in between. The CDR3 is CASSSPGVNEKLFF. CDR3 bases: TGTGCCAGCAGTTCGCCAGGGGTCAATGAAAAACTGTTTTTT.

The chain uses TRBV18 and TRBJ1-4; D is possibly TRBD1 (6 bases). The CDR3 has 15 residues. The ends were cut back, 6 bases at V and 1 base at J, with 12 bases in the middle. CDR1 KGHSH and CDR2 LQKENI come from the germline V gene. CDR3 region: CASSRRQETNEKLFF. The CDR3 region has the DNA TGTGCCAGCTCTCGCCGACAGGAAACTAATGAAAAACTGTTTTTT.

This CDR3 is CASRLRTGGANTQYF. In nucleotides, the CDR3 is TGTGCCAGCAGGCTAAGGACAGGGGGCGCGAATACGCAGTATTTT. V and J are TRBV28 and TRBJ2-3; the match to TRBD1 covers 11 bases. In germline, CDR1 is MDHEN, CDR2 SYDVKM. The CDR3 runs 15 residues. V gave up 6 bases and J gave up 7 bases; unmatched junction bases: 9.

Comment on this clone: This sample also contains other DNA sequences that code for the same CDR3. The V gene is TRBV5-5, the J gene TRBJ2-2; D uncertain. V lost 0 bases to trimming and J lost 0 bases, with 0 bases between them. CDR3 length equals 13 residues. Germline values: CDR1 SGHKS, CDR2 YYEKEE (reference sequence). CDR3 region: CASSLANTGELFF. The CDR3 DNA reads as TGTGCCAGCAGCTTGGCGAACACCGGGGAGCTGTTTTTT.

The rearrangement joins TRBV27 to TRBJ2-3; D tentatively reads TRBD1 or TRBD2 (6 bases each). V lost 9 bases to trimming and J lost 6 bases, with 22 bases between them. Germline V gene sequence: CDR1 MNHEY, CDR2 SMNVEV (reference sequence). The CDR3 has 15 amino acids. CDR3 nucleotides: TGTGCCAGTCACCCGGGGGCGCACCCGGCTGATACGCAGTATTTT. This sequence encodes CASHPGAHPADTQYF.

The chain recombines TRBV2 with TRBJ2-2; D remains ambiguous. CDR3 length: 13 residues. Germline V lookup: CDR1 SNHLY, CDR2 FYNNEI. Trimming removed 7 bases from V and 6 bases from J, with 12 bases in between. CDR3 region: CASTVRRSGELFF. The CDR3 DNA reads TGTGCCAGCACCGTCAGACGGTCCGGGGAGCTGTTTTTT.

J is TRBJ1-1 and V is TRBV27, with D perhaps matching TRBD1 (5 bases). The CDR3 has 13 amino acids. The V end was cut by 10 bases, the J end by 5 bases, with 17 bases between. Germline CDR1 reads MNHEY; CDR2 reads SMNVEV (reference sequence). CDR3 residues: CAKGHGTGTEAFF. The CDR3 region has the DNA TGTGCCAAAGGCCACGGGACGGGGACTGAAGCTTTCTTT.

The chain employs TRBV6-5 and TRBJ1-6, with a possible D match to TRBD1 (5 bases). Deletions cut 5 bases from V and 9 bases from J, with 14 bases between. This CDR3 spans 14 amino acids. CDR1 and CDR2 (germline): MNHEY, SVGAGI. CDR3: CASSQATVRSPLHF. The DNA for the CDR3 is TGTGCCAGCAGTCAGGCGACAGTTCGTTCACCCCTCCACTTT.

This clone was recorded only once. This chain uses TRBV4-2 with TRBJ2-5; 9 bases line up with TRBD2. J lost 4 bases, V lost 2 bases, and 11 bases had no gene match. CDR1 is LGHNA, CDR2 YNFKEQ, per germline. The CDR3 covers 17 residues. This chain's CDR3 is CASSQRERSAGGETQYF. The CDR3 DNA reads as TGTGCCAGCAGCCAAAGAGAGCGATCAGCGGGGGGAGAGACCCAGTACTTC.

V and J are TRBV5-4 and TRBJ2-5; a possible D gene is TRBD2 (5 bases). Germline V gives CDR1 SGHNT, CDR2 YYREEE (reference sequence). The CDR3 is 14 amino acids. Trimming removed 0 bases at V and 3 bases at J, with 9 bases between. The CDR3 nucleotides are TGTGCCAGCAGCTTGGCCAGGACTGAAGAGACCCAGTACTTC. It yields the protein CASSLARTEETQYF. The full variable domain, with the rest looked up from reference TRBV5-4 and TRBJ2-5, is ETGVTQSPTHLIKTRGQQVTLRCSSQSGHNTVSWYQQALGQGPQFIFQYYREEENGRGNFPPRFSGLQFPNYSSELNVNALELDDSALYLCASSLARTEETQYFGPGTRLLVL.

This clone has only one observation. J is TRBJ1-1 and V is TRBV2, with a weak D call TRBD1 (6 bases). The CDR3 has 15 amino acids. V was pared by 6 bases and J by 1 base, with 15 bases between. Germline V gene data show CDR1 as SNHLY and CDR2 as FYNNEI. The CDR3 reads CASRAGGGRNTEAFF. CDR3 in DNA: TGTGCCAGCAGGGCAGGAGGGGGAAGGAACACTGAAGCTTTCTTT.

The gene calls are TRBV5-1 and TRBJ2-7, with D possibly being TRBD1 (5 bases). Deletions cut 4 bases from V and 2 bases from J, with 16 bases between. Germline lookup yields CDR1 SGHRS and CDR2 YFSETQ. The CDR3 is made up of 15 amino acids. In DNA, the CDR3 is TGCGCCAGCAGCCAGCCCGAGCAGGGTGCCTACGAGCAGTACTTC. It yields the protein CASSQPEQGAYEQYF.

The chain recombines TRBV28 with TRBJ2-2; D gene ambiguous. The germline CDR1 and CDR2 sequences are MDHEN and SYDVKM. The CDR3 length is 13 residues. The ends were cut back, 5 bases at V and 5 bases at J, with 9 bases in the middle. The CDR3 reads CASSPLKTGELFF. The CDR3 bases are TGTGCCAGCAGTCCTCTGAAAACCGGGGAGCTGTTTTTT. The whole variable domain, remainder taken from reference TRBV28 and TRBJ2-2, is DVKVTQSSRYLVKRTGEKVFLECVQDMDHENMFWYRQDPGLGLRLIYFSYDVKMKEKGDIPEGYSVSREKKERFSLILESASTNQTSMYLCASSPLKTGELFFGEGSRLTVL.

The gene calls are TRBV27 and TRBJ2-3; D call uncertain. V was pared by 5 bases and J by 6 bases, with 15 bases between. Germline V lookup: CDR1 MNHEY, CDR2 SMNVEV (reference sequence). The CDR3 loop spans 14 amino acids. The CDR3 DNA reads TGTGCCAGCAGTAACAATCTGGCGAGCGATACGCAGTATTTT. It yields the protein CASSNNLASDTQYF.

This chain uses TRBV27 with TRBJ2-7; 8 bases align to TRBD2. Germline trimming cut 3 bases from V and 10 bases from J; bases unmatched to any gene: 14. The length of the CDR3 is 15 residues. Germline V gene sequence: CDR1 MNHEY, CDR2 SMNVEV (reference sequence). The CDR3 loop reads CASSFSPPAGVLQYF. CDR3 in DNA: TGTGCCAGCAGTTTTTCCCCGCCAGCGGGGGTCCTCCAGTACTTC.

This clone has only a few counts. V usage is TRBV28 and J usage is TRBJ2-7; 7 bases match TRBD1. Germline CDR1 reads MDHEN; CDR2 reads SYDVKM. Germline trimming cut 4 bases from V and 2 bases from J; bases unmatched to any gene: 14. The CDR3 consists of 17 residues. The CDR3 DNA follows: TGTGCCAGCAGTTCAGAACGGACAGGCCCTAAAACCTACGAGCAGTACTTC. It specifies CASSSERTGPKTYEQYF.

The J gene is TRBJ1-2, the V gene TRBV6-5, with D possibly matching TRBD1 (5 bases). From germline, CDR1 is MNHEY and CDR2 SVGAGI. With 6 bases removed from V and 8 bases from J, the gap between germline ends came to 16 bases. This CDR3 is 13 amino acids long. The CDR3 nucleotides read TGTGCCAGCAGCCCCGGACATTTGATAGGCTACACCTTC. Amino acids: CASSPGHLIGYTF.